A selection of T cell receptor beta chains follows, all from one sample in a study of CD8 T cells in Susac syndrome. TCRdb called the immunoSEQ multiplex PCR reads again in MiXCR, with one record for every CDR3 protein. This sample yields some 100,000 distinct CDR3 sequences, of which around 94% are seen a single time; about 0.09% belongs to the top ten. Sequenced material: CD4+ T cells from PBMCs. These receptors all come from a human donor with multiple sclerosis. Each CDR3 is given with its conserved first and last residue. Each record gives: V gene, J gene, clone size, D gene, CDR3 DNA, CDR3 protein. The D gene is left open where the match is weak. Size is stated for part of the rows, as once, few or many counts, or as a class when the clone is expanded.

TRBV6-2/TRBV6-3	TRBJ2-1	-	-	TGTGCCAGTCAGGGGGGAGTGTCCTACAATGAGCAGTTCTTC	CASQGGVSYNEQFF
TRBV20-1	TRBJ2-5	-	TRBD1	TGCAGTGCTAGACGCCCGGGACAGCAGGAGACCCAGTACTTC	CSARRPGQQETQYF
TRBV7-8	TRBJ2-6	-	TRBD1	TGTGCCAGCAGCTTAAGTAAAACAGGGGGCTCTGGGGCCAACGTCCTGACTTTC	CASSLSKTGGSGANVLTF
TRBV7-2	TRBJ2-3	-	TRBD1	TGTGCCAGCAGCTCTAGCAGGGCCGGGACAGGGAGGTCAGATACGCAGTATTTT	CASSSSRAGTGRSDTQYF
TRBV20-1	TRBJ1-2	-	TRBD1	TGCAGTGCTCAAACAGGGGTGGCTAACTATGGCTACACCTTC	CSAQTGVANYGYTF
TRBV9	TRBJ1-5	-	-	TGTGCCAGCAGCAGGGACAACCAATATCAGCCCCAGCATTTT	CASSRDNQYQPQHF
TRBV7-3	TRBJ2-5	-	TRBD2	TGTGCCAGCAGGGTAGGACTAGCGGGCCTCCAAGAGACCCAGTACTTC	CASRVGLAGLQETQYF
TRBV11-3	TRBJ2-6	-	-	TGTGCCAGCAGCTTTACAGAACCTGGGGCCAACGTCCTGACTTTC	CASSFTEPGANVLTF
TRBV5-1	TRBJ2-1	-	-	TGCGCCAGCAAAACAGCAACCTACAATGAGCAGTTCTTC	CASKTATYNEQFF
TRBV6-5	TRBJ2-5	-	-	TGTGCCAGCATGAGACAAGAGACCCAGTACTTC	CASMRQETQYF
TRBV11-2	TRBJ1-1	-	-	TGTGCCAGCAGCTCCCCCTTTTGGGGGAAGAACACTGAAGCTTTCTTT	CASSSPFWGKNTEAFF
TRBV2	TRBJ1-1	-	-	TGTGCCAGCGGTGGGATTCGGGAGGCTCGAGCTTTCTTT	CASGGIREARAFF
TRBV5-1	TRBJ2-1	-	-	TGCGCCAGCAGCCAGGGAAGGCTAGCGTCTGAGCAGTTCTTC	CASSQGRLASEQFF
TRBV20-1	TRBJ2-5	-	-	TGCAGTGCATCGACCATACTACAAGAGACCCAGTACTTC	CSASTILQETQYF
TRBV13	TRBJ2-7	once	-	TGTGCCAGCAGCGCCCCGGGACGGTACTCCTACGAGCAGTACTTC	CASSAPGRYSYEQYF
TRBV6-1	TRBJ1-1	-	TRBD1	TGTGCCAGCACTAGGGGGCCGGTTGGGAAGAACACTGAAGCTTTCTTT	CASTRGPVGKNTEAFF
TRBV3-1	TRBJ2-1	-	TRBD2	TGTGCCAGCAGCCAGATAGCGGGGGCGGGGAATGAGCAGTTCTTC	CASSQIAGAGNEQFF
TRBV6-5	TRBJ2-5	-	TRBD2	TGTGCCAGCAGTTACTCGAGGGCTAGCGGGGGGCCCGGGGAGACCCAGTACTTC	CASSYSRASGGPGETQYF